The 29 T cell receptor beta chains given below trace back to one sample, sequenced in a study of T cell responses to AZD1222 COVID-19 vaccine. Data came from immunoSEQ multiplex PCR; TCRdb stores just in-frame clones and leaves some out. The data hold 180,000 or so clones, with 85% to 90% observed a single time. Sample: peripheral blood, taken on day 0 of AZD1222 vaccination. The source of these receptors is an adult in good health.

This clone was seen a few times. The chain combines TRBV5-4 with TRBJ2-5; 10 positions agree with TRBD2. After removal of 5 bases from V and 4 bases from J, the junction contained 8 bases not matched to a gene. CDR1 is SGHNT and CDR2 is YYREEE in the germline V gene (reference sequence). CDR3 length equals 15 residues. The CDR3: CASSGGTSVLETQYF. CDR3 bases: TGTGCCAGCAGTGGGGGGACTAGCGTTCTAGAGACCCAGTACTTC.

This clone has just one count. The V call is TRBV5-1, the J call TRBJ2-2, with a tentative D call TRBD2 (6 bases). Per germline, CDR1 SGHRS and CDR2 YFSETQ. Trimming took 4 bases from V and 4 from J, leaving 17 bases between them. The CDR3 sequence is 16 residues long. This chain's CDR3 is CASSPTASGVTGELFF. In nucleotides, the CDR3 is TGCGCCAGCAGCCCAACCGCTTCGGGAGTCACCGGGGAGCTGTTTTTT.

The table lists this clone with a count of one. This chain connects TRBV7-8 to TRBJ1-6; the D is unclear. Germline V gene lookup returns CDR1 SGHVS and CDR2 FQNEAQ. Trimming removed 2 bases from V and 10 bases from J, with 18 bases in between. The CDR3 is 16 residues long. The CDR3 protein is CASSLRSNGKGSPLHF. The CDR3 region has the DNA TGTGCCAGCAGCTTAAGGAGTAATGGGAAAGGATCACCCCTCCACTTT.

J is TRBJ1-5 and V is TRBV2; maybe TRBD1 (5 bases). This CDR3 contains 14 residues. V lost 7 bases and J lost 6, with 16 bases in between. Germline loops: CDR1 SNHLY, CDR2 FYNNEI. For the CDR3, the DNA is TGTGCCAGCAATCTTCGTGGGGGTGTTCAGCCCCAGCATTTT. Protein sequence: CASNLRGGVQPQHF.

The chain recombines TRBV3-1 (or the pseudogene TRBV3-2) with TRBJ2-3; TRBD2 might be the D (5 bases). Trimming pared 0 bases from V and 3 bases from J, leaving 16 bases between. Germline CDR1 and CDR2: LGHDT and YNNKEL (reference sequence). This CDR3 is 17 amino acids long. The CDR3 nucleotides read TGTGCCAGCAGCCAAGATTCGTCGGGCCCGGGAACAGATACGCAGTATTTT. As protein: CASSQDSSGPGTDTQYF.

This sequence joins TRBV6-2 or TRBV6-3 and TRBJ2-1; 10 bases line up with TRBD2. Germline CDR1 is MNHEY and CDR2 is SVGEGT. CDR3 length: 16 residues. With 0 bases clipped from V and 7 bases from J, the junction kept 6 bases outside the gene matches. DNA for the CDR3: TGTGCCAGCAGTTACTCAGCGGGAGGGCCGATGAATGAGCAGTTCTTC. Amino acids: CASSYSAGGPMNEQFF.

This chain connects TRBV6-2 or TRBV6-3 to TRBJ1-5, with TRBD1 as a possible D gene (5 bases). Trimming removed 2 bases from V and 7 bases from J, with 18 bases in between. Germline-derived CDR1 and CDR2 are MNHEY and SVGEGT. The CDR3 covers 16 residues. CDR3 in amino acids: CASSYRGPRGYQPQHF. Written as DNA, the CDR3 is TGTGCCAGCAGTTACCGGGGCCCCCGGGGATACCAGCCCCAGCATTTT.

This clone was detected only a few times. The DNA of the CDR3 is TGTGCCAGGGGGGGGGCTTACAATGAGCAGTTCTTC. It specifies CARGGAYNEQFF. The V gene is TRBV7-2, the J gene TRBJ2-1; TRBD2 might be the D (7 bases). CDR3 size: 12 residues. Trimming removed 9 bases at V and 4 bases at J, with 10 bases between. The germline gives CDR1 SGHTA, CDR2 FQGNSA.

This chain connects TRBV5-1 to TRBJ2-1; the match to TRBD2 covers 7 bases. Trimming at V came to 0 bases and at J to 4 bases, leaving 13 bases not matched to a gene. This CDR3 has 18 amino acids. Germline CDR1 reads SGHRS; CDR2 reads YFSETQ. The CDR3 loop is CASSLGGEGTTRYNEQFF. The CDR3 DNA reads TGCGCCAGCAGCTTGGGAGGGGAGGGAACTACGAGATACAATGAGCAGTTCTTC.

The sample holds one count of this clone. The genes are TRBV15 and TRBJ2-7; D might be TRBD1 or TRBD2, each matching 5 bases. Germline V lookup: CDR1 LNHNV, CDR2 YYDKDF (reference sequence). Deletions cut 5 bases from V and 4 bases from J, with 6 bases between. The CDR3 sequence is 11 residues long. CDR3 sequence: CATSGGYEQYF. CDR3 DNA sequence: TGTGCCACCAGCGGGGGATACGAGCAGTACTTC.

The chain has TRBV6-5 and TRBJ1-5; TRBD1 matches at 8 bases. Germline V gives CDR1 MNHEY, CDR2 SVGAGI. The junction had 6 bases not matched to a gene; V was cut back by 5 bases and J by 6 bases. This CDR3 spans 14 amino acids. CDR3 in DNA: TGTGCCAGCAGTCCACAGGGGGTGGTTCAGCCCCAGCATTTT. This gives the protein CASSPQGVVQPQHF.

The rearrangement links TRBV5-1 to TRBJ1-2; the D gene is possibly TRBD1 (6 bases). The CDR3 is 18 residues long. The germline CDR1 and CDR2 sequences are SGHRS and YFSETQ. Between the trimmed V and J ends, which lost 0 bases and 8 bases, there was a span of 26 bases. CDR3 amino acids: CASSLAVGGGAPLGGYTF. The CDR3 DNA follows: TGCGCCAGCAGCTTGGCGGTTGGAGGGGGGGCCCCACTTGGAGGCTACACCTTC.

The count of this clone is one. Written as DNA, the CDR3 is TGTGCCAGCAGCCCCCCTCCCAGCACAGATACGCAGTATTTT. It codes for CASSPPPSTDTQYF. This chain joins TRBV9 and TRBJ2-3; no clear D gene. The germline CDR1 and CDR2 sequences are SGDLS and YYNGEE. The ends were cut back, 4 bases at V and 0 bases at J, with 9 bases in the middle. The length of the CDR3 is 14 residues.

This clone came up a few times. This sequence joins TRBV28 and TRBJ1-3; tentative D call: TRBD1 (6 bases). V lost 6 bases and J lost 0, with 9 bases in between. The CDR3 runs to 14 residues. CDR1 is MDHEN and CDR2 is SYDVKM in the germline V gene. CDR3 residues: CASSKTGSGNTIYF. CDR3 nucleotide sequence: TGTGCCAGCAGCAAGACAGGCTCTGGAAACACCATATATTTT.

The gene calls are TRBV28 and TRBJ2-1, with 9 nucleotides matching TRBD1. V dropped 6 bases and J dropped 6; count of bases not matched to a gene: 9. Germline V gives CDR1 MDHEN, CDR2 SYDVKM. There are 15 residues in the CDR3. CDR3 loop: CASRSSGTGTNEQFF. In DNA, the CDR3 is TGTGCCAGCAGATCCTCCGGGACAGGGACCAATGAGCAGTTCTTC.

The rearrangement uses TRBV28 and TRBJ1-5; D is perhaps TRBD1 (5 bases). This CDR3 has 14 amino acids. Trimming left V 3 bases short and J 6 bases short, with 12 bases between. Germline V lookup: CDR1 MDHEN, CDR2 SYDVKM. CDR3 nucleotides: TGTGCCAGCAGTTTCGAAGGGGCGGGTCAGCCCCAGCATTTT. Translating gives CASSFEGAGQPQHF.

This sequence joins TRBV7-6 and TRBJ2-1, with 14 bases aligning to TRBD2. Per the germline V gene, CDR1 is SGHVS and CDR2 is FNYEAQ. There are 17 residues in the CDR3. With V trimmed by 1 base and J by 1 base, 0 bases remained unmatched. In nucleotides, the CDR3 is TGTGCCAGCAGCTTAGGGACTAGCGGGGGGTCCTACAATGAGCAGTTCTTC. Amino acid sequence: CASSLGTSGGSYNEQFF.

This chain connects TRBV7-9 to TRBJ1-4, with D possibly matching TRBD1 (6 bases). The CDR3 covers 15 residues. Trimming pared 0 bases from V and 8 bases from J, leaving 13 bases between. Germline values: CDR1 SEHNR, CDR2 FQNEAQ (reference sequence). The CDR3: CASSLAMSGVEKLFF. The CDR3 coding sequence is TGTGCCAGCAGCTTAGCGATGTCAGGGGTCGAAAAACTGTTTTTT. The complete variable domain, with remaining parts taken from reference TRBV7-9 and TRBJ1-4, reads DTGVSQNPRHKITKRGQNVTFRCDPISEHNRLYWYRQTLGQGPEFLTYFQNEAQLEKSRLLSDRFSAERPKGSFSTLEIQRTEQGDSAMYLCASSLAMSGVEKLFFGSGTQLSVL.

The rearrangement uses TRBV3-1 (or the pseudogene TRBV3-2) and TRBJ2-7, with D unclear. This CDR3 region has 14 residues. Germline lookup yields CDR1 LGHDT and CDR2 YNNKEL (reference sequence). V lost 1 base and J lost 5, with 12 bases in between. This CDR3 reads CASSQGPSRHEQYV. CDR3 DNA sequence: TGTGCCAGCAGCCAAGGGCCCAGTCGCCACGAGCAGTACGTC.

The chain joins TRBV7-6 to TRBJ2-3; 10 nucleotides line up with TRBD2. With V trimmed by 5 bases and J by 0 bases, 17 bases remained unmatched. The germline CDR1 and CDR2 sequences are SGHVS and FNYEAQ. The length of the CDR3 is 20 residues. DNA for the CDR3: TGTGCCAGCAGCAGCCCGTACCCAAGCGGGAGGGGTCCTAGCACAGATACGCAGTATTTT. Translated: CASSSPYPSGRGPSTDTQYF.

The genes are TRBV6-6 and TRBJ1-6; 11 bases map to TRBD1. V lost 5 bases to trimming and J lost 10 bases; unmatched junction nucleotides: 10. This CDR3 has 16 amino acids. CDR1 is MNHNY and CDR2 is SVGAGI in the germline V gene (reference sequence). The CDR3 sequence: CASSPMGGQGESPLHF. CDR3 nucleotide sequence: TGTGCCAGCAGTCCTATGGGGGGACAGGGGGAATCACCCCTCCACTTT.

This chain connects TRBV30 to TRBJ1-2; D is possibly TRBD1 (5 bases). This CDR3 is 14 amino acids long. Germline CDR1 and CDR2: GTSNPN and SVGIG (reference sequence). Trimming stripped 5 bases from V and 5 bases from J, with 18 bases between. CDR3 amino acids: CAWLPQGRGYGYTF. The CDR3, as DNA: TGTGCCTGGTTGCCGCAGGGCCGGGGGTATGGCTACACCTTC.

The chain joins TRBV28 to TRBJ1-6; 7 bases match TRBD1. Germline CDR1 and CDR2: MDHEN and SYDVKM. After removal of 5 bases from V and 9 bases from J, the junction contained 10 bases not matched to a gene. The CDR3 runs to 15 residues. The CDR3 here is CASSPHQGDGSPLHF. Written as DNA, the CDR3 is TGTGCCAGCAGTCCCCACCAGGGGGATGGTTCACCCCTCCACTTT.

The V call is TRBV15, the J call TRBJ1-5, with 7 bases matching TRBD1. The CDR3 loop spans 15 amino acids. The V and J ends lost 3 bases and 4 bases, in that order; junction bases with no gene match: 6. Per the germline V gene, CDR1 is LNHNV and CDR2 is YYDKDF (reference sequence). Here the CDR3 DNA reads TGTGCCACCAGCAGTGGAGCAGGGGGAAATCAGCCCCAGCATTTT. Encoded protein: CATSSGAGGNQPQHF.

The V call is TRBV19, the J call TRBJ1-5; 8 bases match TRBD1. The length of the CDR3 is 10 residues. With V trimmed by 6 bases and J by 15 bases, 4 bases remained unmatched. In germline, CDR1 is LNHDA, CDR2 SQIVND (reference sequence). The CDR3 bases are TGTGCCAGTAGCTCCGGGACAGGGCATTTT. The encoded protein is CASSSGTGHF.

The chain couples TRBV7-9 to TRBJ1-5; D not certain. This CDR3 contains 14 residues. Trimming pared 6 bases from V and 4 bases from J, leaving 13 bases between. The germline CDR1 and CDR2 sequences are SEHNR and FQNEAQ (reference sequence). The CDR3 protein is CASSLDGLNQPQHF. CDR3 DNA sequence: TGTGCCAGCAGTCTCGACGGACTGAATCAGCCCCAGCATTTT.

J is TRBJ2-1 and V is TRBV18; D perhaps matches TRBD2 (5 bases). The V gene's germline CDR1 is KGHSH and CDR2 LQKENI. This CDR3 region has 16 residues. Trimming cost V 3 bases and J 3 bases, with 15 bases left between them. CDR3 loop: CASSPLGSGDYNEQFF. Here the CDR3 DNA reads TGTGCCAGCTCACCGCTTGGGAGCGGAGACTACAATGAGCAGTTCTTC.

The chain carries TRBV5-1 and TRBJ2-3; D uncertain. There are 16 residues in the CDR3. V dropped 0 bases and J dropped 2 bases, with 13 bases sitting between them. Germline CDR1 and CDR2: SGHRS and YFSETQ. CDR3: CASSLATSPATDTQYF. CDR3 nucleotide sequence: TGCGCCAGCAGCTTGGCCACGAGCCCGGCCACAGATACGCAGTATTTT.

The rearrangement links TRBV5-8 to TRBJ1-6; D unresolved. The CDR3 loop spans 17 amino acids. The V and J ends lost 3 bases and 7 bases respectively, with 20 bases between them. The V gene's germline CDR1 is SGHTS and CDR2 YDEGEE. Here the CDR3 DNA reads TGTGCCAGCAGCTCAGGTCATCGGCTCGATGGAAATTCACCCCTCCACTTT. Its protein is CASSSGHRLDGNSPLHF.